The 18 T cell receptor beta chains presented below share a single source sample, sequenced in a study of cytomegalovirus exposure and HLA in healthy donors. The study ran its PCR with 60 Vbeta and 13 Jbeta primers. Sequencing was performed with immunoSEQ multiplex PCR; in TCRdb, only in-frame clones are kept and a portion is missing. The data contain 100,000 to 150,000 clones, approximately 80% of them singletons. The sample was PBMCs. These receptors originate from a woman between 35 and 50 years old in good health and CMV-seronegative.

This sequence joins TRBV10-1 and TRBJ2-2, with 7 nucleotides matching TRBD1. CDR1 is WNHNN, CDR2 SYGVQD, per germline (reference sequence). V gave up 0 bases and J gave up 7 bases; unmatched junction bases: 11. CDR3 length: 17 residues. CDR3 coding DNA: TGCGCCAGCAGTGAGTCCCGGCGGACAGGTGTGAGCGGGGAGCTGTTTTTT. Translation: CASSESRRTGVSGELFF.

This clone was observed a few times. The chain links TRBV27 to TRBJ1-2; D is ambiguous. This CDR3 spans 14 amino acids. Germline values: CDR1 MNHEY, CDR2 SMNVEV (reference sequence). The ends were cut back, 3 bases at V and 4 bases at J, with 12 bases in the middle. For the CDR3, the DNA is TGTGCCAGCAGTTTGGAGGGCCCGGGCTATGGCTACACCTTC. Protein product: CASSLEGPGYGYTF.

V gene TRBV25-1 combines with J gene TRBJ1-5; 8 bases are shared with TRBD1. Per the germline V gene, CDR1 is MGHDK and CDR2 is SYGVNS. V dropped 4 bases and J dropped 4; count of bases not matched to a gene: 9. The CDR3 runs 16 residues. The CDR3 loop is CASSGHRGKGNQPQHF. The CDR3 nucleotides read TGTGCCAGCAGTGGGCACAGGGGGAAGGGGAATCAGCCCCAGCATTTT.

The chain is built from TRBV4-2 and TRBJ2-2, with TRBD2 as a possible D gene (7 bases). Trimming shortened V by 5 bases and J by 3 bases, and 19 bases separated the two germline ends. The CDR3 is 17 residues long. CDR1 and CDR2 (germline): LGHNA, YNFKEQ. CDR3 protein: CASSEVMRRGHTGELFF. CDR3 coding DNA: TGTGCCAGCAGCGAGGTTATGCGGCGGGGGCACACCGGGGAGCTGTTTTTT.

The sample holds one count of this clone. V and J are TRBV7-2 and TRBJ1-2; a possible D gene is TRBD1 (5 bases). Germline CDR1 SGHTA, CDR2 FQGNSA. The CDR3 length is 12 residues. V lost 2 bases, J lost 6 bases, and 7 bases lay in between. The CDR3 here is CASSLIGDGYTF. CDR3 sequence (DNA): TGTGCCAGCAGCTTAATAGGGGATGGCTACACCTTC.

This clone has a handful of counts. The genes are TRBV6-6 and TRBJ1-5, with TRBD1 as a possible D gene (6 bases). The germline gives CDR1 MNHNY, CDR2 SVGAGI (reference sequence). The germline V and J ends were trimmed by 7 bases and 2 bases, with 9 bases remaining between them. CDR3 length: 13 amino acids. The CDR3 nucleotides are TGTGCCAGCATGGGGGGGCGCAATCAGCCCCAGCATTTT. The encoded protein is CASMGGRNQPQHF.

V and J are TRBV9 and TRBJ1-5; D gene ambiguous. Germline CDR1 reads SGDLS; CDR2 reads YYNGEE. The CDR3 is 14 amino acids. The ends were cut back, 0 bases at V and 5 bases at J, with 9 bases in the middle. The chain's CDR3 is CASSVGDSYQPQHF. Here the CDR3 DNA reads TGTGCCAGCAGCGTAGGTGATAGTTATCAGCCCCAGCATTTT.

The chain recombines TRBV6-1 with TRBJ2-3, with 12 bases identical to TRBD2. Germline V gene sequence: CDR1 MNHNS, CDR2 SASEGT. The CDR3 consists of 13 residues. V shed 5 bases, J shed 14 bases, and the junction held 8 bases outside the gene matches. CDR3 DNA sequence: TGTGCCAGCAGTTCTAGCGGGGGGGCCTTGTGGTATTTT. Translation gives CASSSSGGALWYF.

CDR3 DNA: TGTGCCAGCAGTTTACAGGGAGGTTCCTACGAGCAGTACTTC. Translated, it gives CASSLQGGSYEQYF. The chain carries TRBV27 and TRBJ2-7, with D tentatively TRBD2 (6 bases). V was clipped by 2 bases and J by 1 base, with 9 bases between them. The germline CDR1 and CDR2 sequences are MNHEY and SMNVEV (reference sequence). The CDR3 contains 14 residues.

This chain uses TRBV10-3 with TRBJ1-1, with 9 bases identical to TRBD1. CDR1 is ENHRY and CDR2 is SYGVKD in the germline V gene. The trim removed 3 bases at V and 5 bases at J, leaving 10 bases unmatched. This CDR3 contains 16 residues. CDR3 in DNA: TGTGCCATCAGTGATCGAACAGGGGGCTTGATGACTGAAGCTTTCTTT. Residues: CAISDRTGGLMTEAFF.

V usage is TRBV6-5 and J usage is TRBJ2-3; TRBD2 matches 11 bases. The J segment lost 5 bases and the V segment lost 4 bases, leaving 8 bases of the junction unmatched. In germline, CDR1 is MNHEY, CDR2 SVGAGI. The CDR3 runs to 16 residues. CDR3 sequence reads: CASSFSSGGVGDTQYF. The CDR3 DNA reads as TGTGCCAGCAGTTTCAGTAGCGGGGGGGTTGGAGATACGCAGTATTTT.

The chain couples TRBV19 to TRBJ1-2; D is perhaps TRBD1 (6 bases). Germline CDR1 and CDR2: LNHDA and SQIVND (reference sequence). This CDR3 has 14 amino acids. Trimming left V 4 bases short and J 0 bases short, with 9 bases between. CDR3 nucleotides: TGTGCCAGTAGTACCCGGACAGCTAACTATGGCTACACCTTC. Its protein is CASSTRTANYGYTF.

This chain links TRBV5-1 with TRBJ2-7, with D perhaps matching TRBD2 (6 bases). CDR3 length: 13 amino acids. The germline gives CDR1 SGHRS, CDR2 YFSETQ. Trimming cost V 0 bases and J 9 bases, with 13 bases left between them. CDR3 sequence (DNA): TGCGCCAGCAGCTTGGTTGGGGCGGGGTTGCAGTACTTC. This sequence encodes CASSLVGAGLQYF.

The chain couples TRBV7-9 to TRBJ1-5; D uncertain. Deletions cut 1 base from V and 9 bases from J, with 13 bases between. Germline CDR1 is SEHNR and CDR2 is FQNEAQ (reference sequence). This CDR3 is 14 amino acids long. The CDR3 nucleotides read TGTGCCAGCAGCTTAGGAGCGGTCTATTCGCCCCAGCATTTT. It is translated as CASSLGAVYSPQHF. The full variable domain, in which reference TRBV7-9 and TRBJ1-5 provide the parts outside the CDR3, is DTGVSQNPRHKITKRGQNVTFRCDPISEHNRLYWYRQTLGQGPEFLTYFQNEAQLEKSRLLSDRFSAERPKGSFSTLEIQRTEQGDSAMYLCASSLGAVYSPQHFGDGTRLSIL.

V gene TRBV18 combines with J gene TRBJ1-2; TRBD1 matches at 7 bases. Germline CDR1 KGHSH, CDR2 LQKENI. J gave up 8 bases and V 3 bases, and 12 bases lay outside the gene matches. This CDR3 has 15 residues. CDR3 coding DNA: TGTGCCAGCTCACCCCGGGACAGCCAGACGGGCGGCTACACCTTC. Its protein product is CASSPRDSQTGGYTF.

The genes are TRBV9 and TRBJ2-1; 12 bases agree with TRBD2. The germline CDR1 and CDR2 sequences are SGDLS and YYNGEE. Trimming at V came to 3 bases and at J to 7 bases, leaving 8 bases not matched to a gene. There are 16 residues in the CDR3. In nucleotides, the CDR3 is TGTGCCAGCAGCGCCCGGACTAGCGGGACGTGGAATGAGCAGTTCTTC. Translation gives CASSARTSGTWNEQFF.

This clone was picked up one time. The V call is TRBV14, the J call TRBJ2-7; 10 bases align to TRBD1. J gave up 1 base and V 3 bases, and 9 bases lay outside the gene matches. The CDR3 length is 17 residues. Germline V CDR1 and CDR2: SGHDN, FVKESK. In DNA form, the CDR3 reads TGTGCCAGCAGCCAGGCCGGGACAGGGGTTAGGTCCTACGAGCAGTACTTC. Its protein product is CASSQAGTGVRSYEQYF. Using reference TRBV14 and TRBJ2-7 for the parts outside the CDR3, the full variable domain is EAGVTQFPSHSVIEKGQTVTLRCDPISGHDNLYWYRRVMGKEIKFLLHFVKESKQDESGMPNNRFLAERTGGTYSTLKVQPAELEDSGVYFCASSQAGTGVRSYEQYFGPGTRLTVT.

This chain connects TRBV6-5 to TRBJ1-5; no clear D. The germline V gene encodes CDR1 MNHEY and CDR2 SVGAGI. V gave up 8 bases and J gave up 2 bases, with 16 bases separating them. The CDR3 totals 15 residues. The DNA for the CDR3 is TGTGCCAGCGGCCGAGCGGACTCCGGCAATCAGCCCCAGCATTTT. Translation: CASGRADSGNQPQHF.